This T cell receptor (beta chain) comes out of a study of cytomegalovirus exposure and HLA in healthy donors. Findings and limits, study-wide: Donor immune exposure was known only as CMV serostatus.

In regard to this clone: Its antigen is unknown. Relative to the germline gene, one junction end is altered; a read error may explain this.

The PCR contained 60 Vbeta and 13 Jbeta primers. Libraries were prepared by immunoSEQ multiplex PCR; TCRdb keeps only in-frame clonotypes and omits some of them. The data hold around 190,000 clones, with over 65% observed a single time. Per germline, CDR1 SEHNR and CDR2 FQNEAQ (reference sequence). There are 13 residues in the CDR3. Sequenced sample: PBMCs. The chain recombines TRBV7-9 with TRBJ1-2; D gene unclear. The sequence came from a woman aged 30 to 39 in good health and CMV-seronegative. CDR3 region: CSSSLAHGNGYTF. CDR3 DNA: TGTTCCAGCAGCTTAGCGCACGGTAATGGCTACACCTTC.